This TCR beta chain was observed in a study of blood T cell repertoires in COVID-19. Study-wide context: Acute and convalescent COVID-19 specimens originated in the United States, Italy and Spain. PBMCs, B-cell-depleted T cells, or T cells were the source of the cDNA or gDNA that made up the material.

In the original workflow: Reference gene primer amplification in the assay estimated nucleated cell counts. The table came from immunoSEQ multiplex PCR; TCRdb's copy has only in-frame clones and leaves some out. That table gives V, J and clone size, and the DNA gave D and trimming. The sample lists about 40,000 clones, 86% occurring once. This CDR3 region has 13 residues. Germline V gene sequence: CDR1 LGHDT, CDR2 YNNKEL (reference sequence). V shed 5 bases, J shed 7 bases, and the junction held 3 bases outside the gene matches. The chain uses TRBV3-1 (or the pseudogene TRBV3-2) and TRBJ1-4; TRBD1 matches 8 bases. The sequence was collected from a man aged 45-65 years in a cohort sampled during active COVID-19. Sequenced input: peripheral blood. CDR3 amino acids: CASSLQGGEKLFF. CDR3 DNA: TGTGCCAGCAGCTTACAGGGGGGTGAAAAACTGTTTTTT.